What follows are 20 T cell receptor beta chains derived from one specimen sequenced in a study of blood T cell repertoires in COVID-19. This table comes from immunoSEQ multiplex PCR, and its TCRdb copy is limited to in-frame clones, with some not included. The repertoire has about 270,000 clones, approximately 90% of them found once; the top ten carry over 4%. The material sequenced was PBMCs or T cells enriched from blood (not recorded which). Source of these receptors: a woman in her twenties or thirties with acute COVID-19.

J is TRBJ2-1 and V is TRBV24-1; 14 nucleotides agree with TRBD2. The CDR3 has 13 residues. CDR1 is KGHDR, CDR2 SFDVKD, per germline. The V gene end was trimmed by 9 bases and the J gene end by 12 bases; junction bases not matched to a gene: 6. The CDR3 DNA sequence: TGTGCCACCCAAGACGGGACTAGCGGGGGGCAGTTCTTC. It is translated as CATQDGTSGGQFF.

The rearrangement uses TRBV2 and TRBJ2-3; no firm D call. CDR3 length equals 12 residues. Trimming shortened V by 4 bases and J by 0 bases, and 2 bases separated the two germline ends. Germline V gene sequence: CDR1 SNHLY, CDR2 FYNNEI. In DNA, the CDR3 is TGTGCCAGCAGTGCTAGCACAGATACGCAGTATTTT. Translated: CASSASTDTQYF.

This clone was detected ten times or more. This chain connects TRBV6-5 to TRBJ1-2; D may be TRBD1 (5 bases). Trimming pared 10 bases from V and 3 bases from J, leaving 18 bases between. The CDR3 totals 14 residues. CDR1 MNHEY and CDR2 SVGAGI come from the germline V gene. CDR3 protein: CATGETVSYYGYTF. CDR3 DNA: TGTGCCACCGGAGAGACAGTAAGCTACTATGGCTACACCTTC.

This clone has just one count. The chain couples TRBV27 to TRBJ2-7, with D tentatively TRBD2 (6 bases). Germline CDR1 and CDR2: MNHEY and SMNVEV (reference sequence). CDR3 length: 12 amino acids. V was shortened by 5 bases and J by 6 bases, with 11 bases between the two germline ends. CDR3 region: CASSGGWGEQYF. In nucleotides, the CDR3 is TGTGCCAGCAGTGGGGGGTGGGGCGAGCAGTACTTC.

This chain uses TRBV29-1 with TRBJ2-6; a weak D match, TRBD2 (5 bases). The CDR3 loop spans 17 amino acids. Trimming pared 4 bases from V and 0 bases from J, leaving 16 bases between. Germline V gene lookup returns CDR1 SQVTM and CDR2 ANQGSEA. CDR3 sequence: CSVVLVADYSGANVLTF. The CDR3 nucleotides are TGCAGCGTTGTTTTGGTGGCAGACTACTCTGGGGCCAACGTCCTGACTTTC. The full variable domain, with the rest looked up from reference TRBV29-1 and TRBJ2-6, is SAVISQKPSRDICQRGTSLTIQCQVDSQVTMMFWYRQQPGQSLTLIATANQGSEATYESGFVIDKFPISRPNLTFSTLTVSNMSPEDSSIYLCSVVLVADYSGANVLTFGAGSRLTVL.

The chain has TRBV3-1 (or the pseudogene TRBV3-2) and TRBJ2-7, with 9 bases identical to TRBD2. The CDR3 contains 14 residues. After removal of 1 base from V and 2 bases from J, the junction contained 0 bases not matched to a gene. The V gene's germline CDR1 is LGHDT and CDR2 YNNKEL (reference sequence). DNA of the CDR3: TGTGCCAGCAGCCAAGGCGGGAGGGCCTACGAGCAGTACTTC. Its protein product is CASSQGGRAYEQYF.

The CDR3 DNA is TGTGCCAGCAGTTTAAGCGGGTACTACGAGCAGTACTTC. It translates to CASSLSGYYEQYF. The V call is TRBV27, the J call TRBJ2-7; TRBD2 is a possible D gene (6 bases). The CDR3 length is 13 residues. Germline CDR1 MNHEY, CDR2 SMNVEV (reference sequence). V was trimmed by 2 bases and J by 3 bases, leaving 8 bases between them.

This chain uses TRBV27 with TRBJ2-7, with D tentatively TRBD1 (6 bases). V was trimmed by 6 bases and J by 1 base, leaving 10 bases between them. CDR1 is MNHEY and CDR2 is SMNVEV in the germline V gene (reference sequence). The CDR3 spans 13 residues. The CDR3 region has the DNA TGTGCCAGCAGGGGGACAAGTTCCTACGAGCAGTACTTC. It encodes CASRGTSSYEQYF.

The chain is built from TRBV27 and TRBJ2-3; no clear D. The V end was cut by 2 bases, the J end by 2 bases, with 8 bases between. Germline lookup yields CDR1 MNHEY and CDR2 SMNVEV (reference sequence). This CDR3 has 14 amino acids. The CDR3 nucleotides are TGTGCCAGCAGTTTAGGCAGGCTCACAGATACGCAGTATTTT. It yields the protein CASSLGRLTDTQYF.

As regards this clone: The same CDR3 can be traced to other DNA sequences in this sample. The chain carries TRBV27 and TRBJ1-5; 8 bases agree with TRBD1. Germline trimming cut 2 bases from V and 6 bases from J; bases unmatched to any gene: 3. The length of the CDR3 is 14 residues. CDR1 and CDR2 (germline): MNHEY, SMNVEV (reference sequence). The CDR3: CASSLGQGGQPQHF. CDR3 nucleotide sequence: TGTGCCAGCAGTTTAGGACAGGGTGGTCAGCCCCAGCATTTT.

The chain couples TRBV19 to TRBJ1-1, with 9 bases that match TRBD1. Germline lookup yields CDR1 LNHDA and CDR2 SQIVND (reference sequence). The CDR3 is 15 residues long. V was pared by 4 bases and J by 0 bases, with 3 bases of the junction left unmatched. The CDR3 is CASSSGQGLNTEAFF. The CDR3 DNA reads TGTGCCAGTAGTAGCGGACAGGGGTTGAACACTGAAGCTTTCTTT.

The genes are TRBV28 and TRBJ2-5; 7 bases fit TRBD1. The J segment lost 2 bases and the V segment lost 3 bases, leaving 0 bases of the junction unmatched. From germline, CDR1 is MDHEN and CDR2 SYDVKM. The CDR3 extends over 13 amino acids. The CDR3 DNA is TGTGCCAGCAGTTTCAGGGGGCAAGAGACCCAGTACTTC. Encoded protein: CASSFRGQETQYF.

This clone has only a few counts. This chain uses TRBV4-3 with TRBJ1-5; 8 nucleotides match TRBD1. J was trimmed by 2 bases and V by 0 bases; bases with no gene match: 12. The CDR3 contains 19 residues. Germline V gene data show CDR1 as LGHNA and CDR2 as YSLEER. The CDR3 region is CASSQDPPGGYMGNQPQHF. CDR3 bases: TGCGCCAGCAGCCAAGATCCGCCAGGGGGCTATATGGGCAATCAGCCCCAGCATTTT.

This chain links TRBV10-1 with TRBJ2-3, with D maybe TRBD1 (5 bases). There are 15 residues in the CDR3. The germline gives CDR1 WNHNN, CDR2 SYGVQD (reference sequence). Trimming left V 7 bases short and J 1 base short, with 15 bases between. This CDR3 is CASNQGSAGTDTQYF. The CDR3 region has the DNA TGCGCCAGCAACCAGGGCTCCGCGGGCACAGATACGCAGTATTTT.

The CDR3 is CASRLHRVPSNQPQHF. CDR3 nucleotide sequence: TGTGCCAGCAGACTTCACCGGGTCCCGAGCAATCAGCCCCAGCATTTT. This chain uses TRBV28 with TRBJ1-5; no clear D. Trimming took 6 bases from V and 1 from J, leaving 16 bases between them. CDR1 and CDR2 from the germline V gene are MDHEN and SYDVKM. The CDR3 is 16 residues long.

The rearrangement uses TRBV10-2 and TRBJ2-5, with D possibly matching TRBD1 (6 bases). Germline CDR1 is WSHSY and CDR2 is SAAADI. The CDR3 has 13 residues. Trimming pared 6 bases from V and 2 bases from J, leaving 10 bases between. The CDR3 nucleotides read TGCGCCAGCAGGGACAGTTCACAAGAGACCCAGTACTTC. It translates to CASRDSSQETQYF.

This chain links TRBV4-1 with TRBJ2-2; D uncertain. The V end lost 1 base, the J end lost 1 base, and 13 bases lay between the germline ends. Looked up from germline, CDR1 is MGHRA and CDR2 is YSYEKL. The CDR3 extends over 17 amino acids. The CDR3 loop is CASSQGFETLNTGELFF. The CDR3 DNA is TGCGCCAGCAGCCAAGGGTTCGAGACTTTGAACACCGGGGAGCTGTTTTTT.

This rearrangement joins TRBV6-5 to TRBJ1-5; TRBD1 agrees at 7 bases. This CDR3 has 13 amino acids. Germline V gene data show CDR1 as MNHEY and CDR2 as SVGAGI. J lost 7 bases, V lost 8 bases, and 8 bases had no gene match. The CDR3, as DNA: TGTGCCAGCGTCCCGACAGGGAGGCAGCCCCAGCATTTT. Protein sequence: CASVPTGRQPQHF.

CDR3 DNA: TGTGCCAGCAGCTTGTATACCGGTAGTTCGGGAAATCAGCCCCAGCATTTT. Protein sequence: CASSLYTGSSGNQPQHF. This rearrangement joins TRBV5-5 to TRBJ1-5; D not certain. This CDR3 comprises 17 residues. The germline CDR1 and CDR2 sequences are SGHKS and YYEKEE (reference sequence). The germline V and J ends were trimmed by 1 base and 4 bases, with 18 bases remaining between them. The whole variable domain, remainder taken from reference TRBV5-5 and TRBJ1-5, is DAGVTQSPTHLIKTRGQQVTLRCSPISGHKSVSWYQQVLGQGPQFIFQYYEKEERGRGNFPDRFSARQFPNYSSELNVNALLLGDSALYLCASSLYTGSSGNQPQHFGDGTRLSIL.

The rearrangement links TRBV15 to TRBJ2-1, with unresolved D. Germline-derived CDR1 and CDR2 are LNHNV and YYDKDF (reference sequence). The CDR3 covers 12 residues. Trimming cost V 3 bases and J 6 bases, with 6 bases left between them. The DNA for the CDR3 is TGTGCCACCAGCAGGGTCGGCAATGAGCAGTTCTTC. It specifies CATSRVGNEQFF.